Here is one T cell receptor (beta chain) with its context. No antigen is known for it. CDR1 is GTSNPN and CDR2 is SVGIG in the germline V gene (reference sequence). V gave up 0 bases and J gave up 3 bases; unmatched junction bases: 7. The CDR3 contains 15 residues. This entry belongs to a study of cytomegalovirus exposure and HLA in healthy donors. For the study at large: Earlier, about 180 million T cells were analyzed, and 90 million to 140 million unique TCR beta sequences were found among them.

Findings of the study overall: Per published reports, the classifier diagnosed cytomegalovirus status with high specificity and sensitivity.

With 60 Vbeta and 13 Jbeta primers, the PCR was carried out. In the study's own analysis: About 12 million shared chains were among the approximately 80 million unique TCR beta chains that a later analysis counted. Repertoires were generated with immunoSEQ multiplex PCR, while TCRdb's copy carries only in-frame clones and drops some. V and J calls plus clone size are reproduced from that table; the DNA served to infer D and trimming. The sample yields some 57,000 clones, 89% seen once. This TCR came from a young man in good health and CMV-seropositive. Sample: PBMCs. The chain uses TRBV30 and TRBJ2-7; 8 bases align to TRBD2. The CDR3 bases are TGTGCCTGGAGTGTACGGGGCGGGAGGATCTACGAGCAGTACTTC. Translating it yields CAWSVRGGRIYEQYF.